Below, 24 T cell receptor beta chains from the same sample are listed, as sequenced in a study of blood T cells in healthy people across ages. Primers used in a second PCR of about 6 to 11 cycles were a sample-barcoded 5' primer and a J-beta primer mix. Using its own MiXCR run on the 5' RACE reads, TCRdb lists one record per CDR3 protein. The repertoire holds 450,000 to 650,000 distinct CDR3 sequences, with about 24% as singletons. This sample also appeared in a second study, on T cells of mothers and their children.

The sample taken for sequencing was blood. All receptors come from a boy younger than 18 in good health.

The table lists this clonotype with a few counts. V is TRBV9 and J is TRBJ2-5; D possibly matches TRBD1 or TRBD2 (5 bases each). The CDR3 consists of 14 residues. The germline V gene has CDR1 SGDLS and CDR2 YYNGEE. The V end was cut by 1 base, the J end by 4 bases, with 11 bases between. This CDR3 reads CASSVRGDAETQYF. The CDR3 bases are TGTGCCAGCAGCGTAAGAGGGGACGCAGAGACCCAGTACTTC.

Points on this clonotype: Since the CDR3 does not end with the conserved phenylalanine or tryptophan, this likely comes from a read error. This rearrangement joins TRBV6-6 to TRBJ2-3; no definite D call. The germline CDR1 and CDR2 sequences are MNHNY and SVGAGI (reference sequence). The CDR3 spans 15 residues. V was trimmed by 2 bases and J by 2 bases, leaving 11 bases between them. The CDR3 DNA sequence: TGTGCCAGCAGTTACCCACGGTCTGACACAGATACGCAGTATCTT. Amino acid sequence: CASSYPRSDTDTQYL.

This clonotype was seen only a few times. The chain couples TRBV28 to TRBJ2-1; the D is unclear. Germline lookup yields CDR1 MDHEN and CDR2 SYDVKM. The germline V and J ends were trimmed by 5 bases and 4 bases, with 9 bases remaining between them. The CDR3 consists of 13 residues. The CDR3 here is CASSLPEYNEQFF. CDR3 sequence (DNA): TGTGCCAGCAGTCTCCCCGAATACAATGAGCAGTTCTTC.

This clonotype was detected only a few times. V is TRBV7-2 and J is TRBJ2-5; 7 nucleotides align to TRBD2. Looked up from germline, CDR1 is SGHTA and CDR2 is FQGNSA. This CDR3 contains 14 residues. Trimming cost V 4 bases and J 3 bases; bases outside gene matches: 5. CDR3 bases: TGTGCCAGCAGCTCCGAAAGCGGGGAAGAGACCCAGTACTTC. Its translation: CASSSESGEETQYF.

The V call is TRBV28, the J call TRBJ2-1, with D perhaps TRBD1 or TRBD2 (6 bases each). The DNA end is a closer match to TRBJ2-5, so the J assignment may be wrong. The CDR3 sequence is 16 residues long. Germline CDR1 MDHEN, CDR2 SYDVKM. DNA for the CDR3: TGTGCCAGCAGTTTAAGGCCCTGGAGGGGGGCAAAGACCCAGTACTTC. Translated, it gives CASSLRPWRGAKTQYF.

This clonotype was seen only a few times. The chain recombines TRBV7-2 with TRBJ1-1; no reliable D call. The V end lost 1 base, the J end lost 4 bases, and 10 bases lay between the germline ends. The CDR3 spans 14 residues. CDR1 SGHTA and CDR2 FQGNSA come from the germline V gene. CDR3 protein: CASSLDPSGTEAFF. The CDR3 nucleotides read TGTGCCAGCAGCTTAGATCCGTCCGGCACTGAAGCTTTCTTT.

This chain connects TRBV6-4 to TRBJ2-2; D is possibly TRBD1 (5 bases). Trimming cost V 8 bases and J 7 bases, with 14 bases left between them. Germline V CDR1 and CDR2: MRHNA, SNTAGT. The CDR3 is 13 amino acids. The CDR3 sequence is CASEKTVHGELFF. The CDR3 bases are TGTGCCAGCGAAAAGACAGTCCACGGGGAGCTGTTTTTT.

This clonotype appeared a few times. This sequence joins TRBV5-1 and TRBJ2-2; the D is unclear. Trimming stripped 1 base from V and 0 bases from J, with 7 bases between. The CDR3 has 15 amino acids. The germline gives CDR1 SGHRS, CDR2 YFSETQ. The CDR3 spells CASSLPRSNTGELFF. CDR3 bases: TGCGCCAGCAGCTTGCCTAGGTCGAACACCGGGGAGCTGTTTTTT.

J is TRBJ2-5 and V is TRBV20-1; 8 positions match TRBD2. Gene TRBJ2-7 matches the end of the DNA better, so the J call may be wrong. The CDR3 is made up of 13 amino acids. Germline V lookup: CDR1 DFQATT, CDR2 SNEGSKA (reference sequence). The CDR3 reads CSARSSGSYEQYF. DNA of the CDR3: TGCAGTGCTAGGTCCAGCGGGAGTTACGAGCAGTACTTC.

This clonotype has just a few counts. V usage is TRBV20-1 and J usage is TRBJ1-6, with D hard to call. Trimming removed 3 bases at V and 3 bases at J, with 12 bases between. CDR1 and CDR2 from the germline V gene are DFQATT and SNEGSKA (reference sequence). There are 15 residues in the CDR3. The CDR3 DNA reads TGCAGTGCTAGTCTCACCCGGGGCTATAATTCACCCCTCCACTTT. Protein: CSASLTRGYNSPLHF.

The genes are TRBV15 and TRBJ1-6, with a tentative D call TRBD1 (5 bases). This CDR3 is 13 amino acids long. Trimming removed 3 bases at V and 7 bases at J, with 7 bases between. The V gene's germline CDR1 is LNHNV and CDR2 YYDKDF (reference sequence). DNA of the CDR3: TGTGCCACCAGCAGTACAGGAAATTCACCCCTCCACTTT. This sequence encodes CATSSTGNSPLHF. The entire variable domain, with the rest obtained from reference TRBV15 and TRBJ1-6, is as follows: DAMVIQNPRYQVTQFGKPVTLSCSQTLNHNVMYWYQQKSSQAPKLLFHYYDKDFNNEADTPDNFQSRRPNTSFCFLDIRSPGLGDTAMYLCATSSTGNSPLHFGNGTRLTVT.

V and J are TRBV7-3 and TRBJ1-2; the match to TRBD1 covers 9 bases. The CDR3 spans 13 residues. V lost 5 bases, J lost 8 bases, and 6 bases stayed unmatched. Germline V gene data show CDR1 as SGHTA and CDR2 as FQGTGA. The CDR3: CASSPDRGRGYTF. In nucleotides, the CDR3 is TGTGCCAGCAGCCCCGACAGGGGGAGAGGCTACACCTTC.

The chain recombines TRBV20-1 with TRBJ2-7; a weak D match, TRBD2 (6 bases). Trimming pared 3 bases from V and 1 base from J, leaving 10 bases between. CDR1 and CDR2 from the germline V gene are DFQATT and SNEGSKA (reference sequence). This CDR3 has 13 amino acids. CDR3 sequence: CSASPGVSYEQYF. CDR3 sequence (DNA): TGCAGTGCTAGTCCGGGGGTTTCCTACGAGCAGTACTTC.

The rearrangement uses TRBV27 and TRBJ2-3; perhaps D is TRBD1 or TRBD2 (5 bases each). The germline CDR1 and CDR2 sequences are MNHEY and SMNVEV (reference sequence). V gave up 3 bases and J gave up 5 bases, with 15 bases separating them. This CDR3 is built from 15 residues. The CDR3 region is CASSFEGLPGDTQYF. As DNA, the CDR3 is TGTGCCAGCAGTTTTGAGGGGCTACCGGGAGATACGCAGTATTTT.

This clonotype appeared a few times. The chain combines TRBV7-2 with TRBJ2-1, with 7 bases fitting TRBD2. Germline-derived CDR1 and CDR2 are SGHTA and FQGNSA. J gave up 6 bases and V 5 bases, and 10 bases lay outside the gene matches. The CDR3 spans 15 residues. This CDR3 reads CASSPWTRGFNEQFF. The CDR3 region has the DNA TGTGCCAGCAGCCCCTGGACTAGAGGATTCAATGAGCAGTTCTTC.

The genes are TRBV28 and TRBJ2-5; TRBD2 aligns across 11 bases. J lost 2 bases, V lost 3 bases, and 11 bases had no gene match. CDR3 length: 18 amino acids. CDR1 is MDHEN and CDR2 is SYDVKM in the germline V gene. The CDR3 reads CASSFRHRLAGTQETQYF. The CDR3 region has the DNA TGTGCCAGCAGTTTTCGTCACCGACTAGCGGGGACTCAAGAGACCCAGTACTTC.

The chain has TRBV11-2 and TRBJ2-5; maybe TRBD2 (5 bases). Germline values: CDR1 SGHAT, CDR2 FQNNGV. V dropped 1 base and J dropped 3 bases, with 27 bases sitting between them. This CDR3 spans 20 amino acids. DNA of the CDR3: TGTGCCAGCAGCTTAGGGGCTATTAGGCTCCCTCGGGGTCGAAAAGAGACCCAGTACTTC. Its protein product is CASSLGAIRLPRGRKETQYF.

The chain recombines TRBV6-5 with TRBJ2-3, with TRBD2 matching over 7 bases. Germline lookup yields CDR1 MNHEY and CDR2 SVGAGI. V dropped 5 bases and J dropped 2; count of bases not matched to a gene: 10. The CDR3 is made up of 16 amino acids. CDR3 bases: TGTGCCAGCAGTCACCCCAGGACTAGTGCCACAGATACGCAGTATTTT. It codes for CASSHPRTSATDTQYF.

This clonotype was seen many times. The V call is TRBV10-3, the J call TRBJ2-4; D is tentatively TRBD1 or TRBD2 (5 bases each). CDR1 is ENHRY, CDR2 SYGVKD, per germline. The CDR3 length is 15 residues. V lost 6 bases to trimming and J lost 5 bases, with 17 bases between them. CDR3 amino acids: CAIRNPQGVENIQYF. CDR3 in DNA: TGTGCCATCAGGAACCCCCAGGGAGTGGAAAACATTCAGTACTTC.

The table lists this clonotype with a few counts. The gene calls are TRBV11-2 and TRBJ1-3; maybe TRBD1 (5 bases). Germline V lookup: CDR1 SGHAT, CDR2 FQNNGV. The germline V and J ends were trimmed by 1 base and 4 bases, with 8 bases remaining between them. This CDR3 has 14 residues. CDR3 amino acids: CASSLGQHGNTIYF. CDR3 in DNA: TGTGCCAGCAGCTTAGGACAGCACGGAAACACCATATATTTT.

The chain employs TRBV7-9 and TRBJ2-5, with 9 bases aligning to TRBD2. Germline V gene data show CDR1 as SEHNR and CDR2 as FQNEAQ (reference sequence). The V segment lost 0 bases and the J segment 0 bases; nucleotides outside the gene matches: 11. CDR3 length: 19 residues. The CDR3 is CASSLAWREGGYDQETQYF. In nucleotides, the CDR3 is TGTGCCAGCAGCTTAGCATGGCGGGAGGGGGGTTACGACCAAGAGACCCAGTACTTC.

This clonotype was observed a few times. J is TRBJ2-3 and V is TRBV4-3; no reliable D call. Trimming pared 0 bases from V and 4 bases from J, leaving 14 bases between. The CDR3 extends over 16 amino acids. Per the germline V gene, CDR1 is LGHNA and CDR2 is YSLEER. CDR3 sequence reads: CASSQDLSYVADTQYF. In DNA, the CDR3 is TGCGCCAGCAGCCAAGATCTTTCCTACGTGGCAGATACGCAGTATTTT.

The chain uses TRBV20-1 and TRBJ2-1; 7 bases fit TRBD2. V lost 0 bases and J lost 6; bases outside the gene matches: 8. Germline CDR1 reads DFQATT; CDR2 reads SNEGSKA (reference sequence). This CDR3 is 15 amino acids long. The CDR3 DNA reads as TGCAGTGCTAGAGACAGCGGTAAGCGGGGCAATGAGCAGTTCTTC. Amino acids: CSARDSGKRGNEQFF.

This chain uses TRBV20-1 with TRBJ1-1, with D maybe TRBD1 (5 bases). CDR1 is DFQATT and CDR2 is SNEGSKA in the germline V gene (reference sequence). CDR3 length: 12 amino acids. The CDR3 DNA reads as TGCAGCGCAGGACAAGCGAACACTGAAGCTTTCTTT. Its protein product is CSAGQANTEAFF.